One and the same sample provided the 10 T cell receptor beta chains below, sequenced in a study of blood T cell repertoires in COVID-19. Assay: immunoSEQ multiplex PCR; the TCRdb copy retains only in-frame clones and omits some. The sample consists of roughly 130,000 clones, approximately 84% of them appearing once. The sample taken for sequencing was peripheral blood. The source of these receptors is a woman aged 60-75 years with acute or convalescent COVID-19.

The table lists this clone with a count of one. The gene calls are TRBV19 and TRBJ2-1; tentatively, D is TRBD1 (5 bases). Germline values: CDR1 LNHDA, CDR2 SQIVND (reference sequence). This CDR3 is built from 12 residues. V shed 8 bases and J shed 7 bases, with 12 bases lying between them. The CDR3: CASSVGPNEQFF. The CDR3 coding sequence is TGTGCCAGTTCAGTGGGGCCAAATGAGCAGTTCTTC.

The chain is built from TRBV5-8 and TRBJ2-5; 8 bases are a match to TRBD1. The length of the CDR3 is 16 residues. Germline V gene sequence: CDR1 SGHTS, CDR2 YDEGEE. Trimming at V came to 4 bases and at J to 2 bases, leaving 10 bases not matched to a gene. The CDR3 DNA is TGTGCCAGCAGCCCCGGACAGGGAAGGTGGCAAGAGACCCAGTACTTC. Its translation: CASSPGQGRWQETQYF.

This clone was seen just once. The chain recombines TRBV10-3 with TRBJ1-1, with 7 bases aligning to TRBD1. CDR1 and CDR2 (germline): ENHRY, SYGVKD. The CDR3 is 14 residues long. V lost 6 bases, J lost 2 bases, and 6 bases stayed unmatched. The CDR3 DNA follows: TGTGCCATCAGCTCAGGGGGGCTAAACACTGAAGCTTTCTTT. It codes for CAISSGGLNTEAFF.

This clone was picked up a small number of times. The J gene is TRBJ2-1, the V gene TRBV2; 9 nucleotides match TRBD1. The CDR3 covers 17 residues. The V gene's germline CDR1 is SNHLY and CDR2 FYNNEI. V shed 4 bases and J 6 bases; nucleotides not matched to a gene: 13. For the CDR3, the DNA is TGTGCCAGCAGTGCTCGGTTGATGGGACAGGGTTCCAATGAGCAGTTCTTC. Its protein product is CASSARLMGQGSNEQFF. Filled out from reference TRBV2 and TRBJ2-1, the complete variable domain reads EPEVTQTPSHQVTQMGQEVILRCVPISNHLYFYWYRQILGQKVEFLVSFYNNEISEKSEIFDDQFSVERPDGSNFTLKIRSTKLEDSAMYFCASSARLMGQGSNEQFFGPGTRLTVL.

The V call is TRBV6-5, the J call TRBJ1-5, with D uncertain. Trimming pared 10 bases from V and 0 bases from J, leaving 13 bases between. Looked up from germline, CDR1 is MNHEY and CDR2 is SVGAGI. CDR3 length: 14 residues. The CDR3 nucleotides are TGTGCCACCGAGGGTCTTTATAGCAATCAGCCCCAGCATTTT. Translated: CATEGLYSNQPQHF.

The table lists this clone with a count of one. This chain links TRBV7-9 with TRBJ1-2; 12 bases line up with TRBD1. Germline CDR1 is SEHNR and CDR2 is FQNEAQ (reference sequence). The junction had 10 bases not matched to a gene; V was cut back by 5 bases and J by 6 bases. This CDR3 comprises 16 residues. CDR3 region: CASSPWSGQGANGYTF. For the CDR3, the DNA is TGTGCCAGCAGCCCCTGGTCGGGACAGGGGGCGAATGGCTACACCTTC.

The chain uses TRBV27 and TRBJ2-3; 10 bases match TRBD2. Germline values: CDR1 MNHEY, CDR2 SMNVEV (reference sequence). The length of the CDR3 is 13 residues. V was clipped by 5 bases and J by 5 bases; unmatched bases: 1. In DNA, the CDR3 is TGTGCCAGCAGTCAGCGGGGGGGAGATACGCAGTATTTT. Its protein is CASSQRGGDTQYF.

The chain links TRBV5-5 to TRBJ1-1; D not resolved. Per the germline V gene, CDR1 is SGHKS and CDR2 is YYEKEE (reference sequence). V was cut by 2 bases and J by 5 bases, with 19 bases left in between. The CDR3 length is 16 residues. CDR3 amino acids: CASSLSPNAEKTEAFF. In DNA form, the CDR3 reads TGTGCCAGCAGCTTAAGTCCAAACGCGGAGAAAACTGAAGCTTTCTTT.

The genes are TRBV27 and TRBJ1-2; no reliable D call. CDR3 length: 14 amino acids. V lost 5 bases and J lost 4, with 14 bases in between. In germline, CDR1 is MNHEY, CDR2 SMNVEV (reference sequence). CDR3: CASSPRGSSYGYTF. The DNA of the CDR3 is TGTGCCAGCAGTCCGCGTGGTAGTTCCTATGGCTACACCTTC.

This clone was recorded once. This CDR3 reads CASSFAETREYNSPLHF. As DNA, the CDR3 is TGTGCCAGCAGTTTCGCGGAAACCAGGGAATATAATTCACCCCTCCACTTT. This chain joins TRBV27 and TRBJ1-6; D may be TRBD1 (5 bases). The V and J ends lost 3 bases and 4 bases respectively, with 16 bases between them. Germline V gene lookup returns CDR1 MNHEY and CDR2 SMNVEV (reference sequence). The CDR3 consists of 17 residues.